The 30 T cell receptor beta chains reported below all come from one sample, sequenced in a study of blood T cells in healthy people across ages. Alongside a J-beta primer mix, a sample-barcoded 5' primer served in a second PCR lasting about 7 to 11 cycles. TCRdb re-called the 5' RACE reads through MiXCR, storing one row per CDR3 protein. The sample carries approximately 800,000 distinct CDR3 sequences, roughly 56% recorded once. Sequencing input: blood. The receptors come from a man in his forties or fifties in good health.

The rearrangement uses TRBV27 and TRBJ2-5; 8 nucleotides line up with TRBD2. Trimming cost V 3 bases and J 5 bases; bases outside gene matches: 8. CDR3 size: 15 residues. The germline V gene has CDR1 MNHEY and CDR2 SMNVEV (reference sequence). The CDR3 bases are TGTGCCAGCAGTTTGGGCGGGAGGCCCGGGGAGACCCAGTACTTC. Encoded protein: CASSLGGRPGETQYF.

The sample holds a few counts of this clonotype. V gene TRBV12-3 or TRBV12-4 combines with J gene TRBJ2-1, with D unresolved. Trimming stripped 5 bases from V and 8 bases from J, with 22 bases between. This CDR3 spans 16 amino acids. This chain's CDR3 is CASSPLPRAIFDEQFF. For the CDR3, the DNA is TGTGCCAGCAGTCCCCTACCGAGAGCTATCTTTGATGAGCAGTTCTTC.

J is TRBJ2-5 and V is TRBV14, with 10 bases lining up with TRBD1. This CDR3 contains 14 residues. With 3 bases clipped from V and 10 bases from J, the junction kept 8 bases outside the gene matches. Per germline, CDR1 SGHDN and CDR2 FVKESK. The CDR3 here is CASSQTTRDRGQYF. The CDR3 coding sequence is TGTGCCAGCAGCCAGACAACCCGGGACAGGGGCCAGTACTTC. Complete variable domain (other parts from reference TRBV14 and TRBJ2-5): EAGVTQFPSHSVIEKGQTVTLRCDPISGHDNLYWYRRVMGKEIKFLLHFVKESKQDESGMPNNRFLAERTGGTYSTLKVQPAELEDSGVYFCASSQTTRDRGQYFGPGTRLLVL.

The table lists this clonotype with a few counts. V gene TRBV7-2 combines with J gene TRBJ1-2; perhaps TRBD1 as D (5 bases). This CDR3 has 14 amino acids. Germline CDR1 and CDR2: SGHTA and FQGNSA. The V and J ends lost 5 bases and 6 bases respectively, with 16 bases between them. The CDR3, as DNA: TGTGCCAGCAGCGCAAATACCGGGACCCATGGCTACACCTTC. Its translation: CASSANTGTHGYTF. Complete variable domain (other parts from reference TRBV7-2 and TRBJ1-2): GAGVSQSPSNKVTEKGKDVELRCDPISGHTALYWYRQSLGQGLEFLIYFQGNSAPDKSGLPSDRFSAERTGGSVSTLTIQRTQQEDSAVYLCASSANTGTHGYTFGSGTRLTVV.

This clonotype turned up a few times. The V call is TRBV5-1, the J call TRBJ2-7; tentatively, D is TRBD2 (6 bases). There are 16 residues in the CDR3. Germline V gene data show CDR1 as SGHRS and CDR2 as YFSETQ. V was clipped by 0 bases and J by 0 bases, with 13 bases between them. This CDR3 reads CASSLAVAGISYEQYF. The CDR3, as DNA: TGCGCCAGCAGCTTGGCGGTTGCGGGGATCTCCTACGAGCAGTACTTC.

The chain recombines TRBV27 with TRBJ1-5; D ambiguous. There are 14 residues in the CDR3. CDR1 and CDR2 from the germline V gene are MNHEY and SMNVEV (reference sequence). V lost 7 bases, J lost 0 bases, and 10 bases lay in between. CDR3 residues: CASKSGYSNQPQHF. CDR3 DNA: TGTGCCAGCAAATCGGGGTATAGCAATCAGCCCCAGCATTTT.

The chain joins TRBV7-2 to TRBJ2-5; 7 bases are a match to TRBD1. CDR1 and CDR2 (germline): SGHTA, FQGNSA. CDR3 size: 15 residues. Germline trimming cut 4 bases from V and 4 bases from J; bases unmatched to any gene: 9. The CDR3 DNA sequence: TGTGCCAGCAGCTCCGGGACAGCCGGGCCAGAGACCCAGTACTTC. This codes for CASSSGTAGPETQYF.

This rearrangement joins TRBV9 to TRBJ2-7, with D possibly TRBD1 on 6 matching bases. There are 12 residues in the CDR3. Between the trimmed V and J ends, which lost 7 bases and 3 bases, there was a span of 11 bases. Germline CDR1 SGDLS, CDR2 YYNGEE. The chain's CDR3 is CASLRDNYEQYF. The DNA for the CDR3 is TGTGCCAGCCTCAGGGACAACTACGAGCAGTACTTC.

The chain's CDR3 is CASSPFRGPGQNNSPLHF. CDR3 DNA sequence: TGTGCCAGCTCACCCTTCCGAGGTCCGGGACAGAATAATTCACCCCTCCACTTT. The genes are TRBV18 and TRBJ1-6; 7 positions match TRBD1. With 3 bases clipped from V and 5 bases from J, the junction kept 13 bases outside the gene matches. This CDR3 spans 18 amino acids. Germline values: CDR1 KGHSH, CDR2 LQKENI.

The genes are TRBV11-3 and TRBJ2-5, with D hard to call. Deletions cut 8 bases from V and 0 bases from J, with 7 bases between. This CDR3 has 12 residues. Germline V gene data show CDR1 as SGHNT and CDR2 as YENEEA. Written as DNA, the CDR3 is TGTGCCAGCGCGGATTACCAAGAGACCCAGTACTTC. It is translated as CASADYQETQYF.

In this sample, this clonotype turned up a few times. The chain employs TRBV14 and TRBJ2-5, with 9 bases matching TRBD1. Germline V gene sequence: CDR1 SGHDN, CDR2 FVKESK. Trimming cost V 3 bases and J 4 bases; bases outside gene matches: 3. This CDR3 region has 14 residues. For the CDR3, the DNA is TGTGCCAGCAGCCACGGACAGGGGTTAGAGACCCAGTACTTC. Residues: CASSHGQGLETQYF.

V gene TRBV5-1 combines with J gene TRBJ1-4, with TRBD1 matching over 7 bases. After removal of 1 base from V and 7 bases from J, the junction contained 7 bases not matched to a gene. This CDR3 has 15 amino acids. Germline loops: CDR1 SGHRS, CDR2 YFSETQ. The CDR3 bases are TGCGCCAGCAGCTTGAGGGGCAGGGGGAGTGAAAAACTGTTTTTT. It translates to CASSLRGRGSEKLFF.

The CDR3 sequence: CASSLRETGWVQFF. The CDR3, as DNA: TGTGCCAGCAGCCTCCGGGAAACAGGATGGGTGCAGTTCTTC. The rearrangement joins TRBV3-1 to TRBJ2-1, with D perhaps assigned TRBD1 or TRBD2 (5 bases each). CDR1 and CDR2 from the germline V gene are LGHDT and YNNKEL (reference sequence). CDR3 length: 14 amino acids. Deletions cut 4 bases from V and 12 bases from J, with 19 bases between.

As DNA, the CDR3 is TGCGCCAGCTGCGGACAGGGGGCTATTACTGAAGCTTTCTTT. It specifies CASCGQGAITEAFF. The rearrangement joins TRBV5-1 to TRBJ1-1, with 11 positions matching TRBD1. The CDR3 extends over 14 amino acids. Germline V gene data show CDR1 as SGHRS and CDR2 as YFSETQ. Trimming removed 7 bases from V and 5 bases from J; junction bases left unmatched: 7.

V usage is TRBV15 and J usage is TRBJ2-5; no firm D call. The J call may be in error: the DNA end matches TRBJ2-7 better. CDR3 length equals 13 residues. Germline loops: CDR1 LNHNV, CDR2 YYDKDF (reference sequence). This chain's CDR3 is CATSRVDVHEQYF. The CDR3 DNA reads as TGTGCCACCAGCAGAGTGGATGTTCACGAGCAGTACTTC.

The chain combines TRBV20-1 with TRBJ2-1, with TRBD2 matching 10 bases. Per germline, CDR1 DFQATT and CDR2 SNEGSKA (reference sequence). The CDR3 consists of 16 residues. Losses at the gene ends were 6 bases for V and 2 bases for J; bases not matched to a gene: 10. In nucleotides, the CDR3 is TGCAGTGCCAGCCCTCTAGCGGGGGATACCTACAATGAGCAGTTCTTC. It specifies CSASPLAGDTYNEQFF.

The table lists this clonotype with a few counts. The chain combines TRBV15 with TRBJ2-4; D gene uncertain. The germline CDR1 and CDR2 sequences are LNHNV and YYDKDF (reference sequence). This CDR3 has 12 residues. The V end lost 1 base, the J end lost 15 bases, and 13 bases lay between the germline ends. The CDR3 region is CATSRGRVLPYF. In nucleotides, the CDR3 is TGTGCCACCAGCAGAGGTCGAGTGTTACCGTACTTC.

V usage is TRBV2 and J usage is TRBJ2-3; D remains unclear. This CDR3 is built from 12 residues. V gave up 11 bases and J gave up 6 bases, with 15 bases separating them. The germline V gene has CDR1 SNHLY and CDR2 FYNNEI. CDR3 nucleotide sequence: TGTGCCGCCCACACCCCAACCGATACGCAGTATTTT. Translated, it gives CAAHTPTDTQYF.

The chain recombines TRBV12-5 with TRBJ2-1, with D tentatively TRBD1 or TRBD2 (5 bases each). CDR1 LGHNT and CDR2 FRNRAP come from the germline V gene. The length of the CDR3 is 15 residues. Trimming cost V 5 bases and J 5 bases, with 16 bases left between them. The CDR3 protein is CASGQYLGADNEQFF. In DNA, the CDR3 is TGTGCTAGTGGTCAATATCTCGGGGCCGACAATGAGCAGTTCTTC.

V usage is TRBV12-5 and J usage is TRBJ2-7, with 9 positions matching TRBD1. Germline V lookup: CDR1 LGHNT, CDR2 FRNRAP. The CDR3 is made up of 15 amino acids. V trimming: 5 bases; J trimming: 7 bases; junction bases outside the gene matches: 12. CDR3 bases: TGTGCTAGTGGTCTGGGACAGGGCCTTTACAATGAGCAGTACTTC. Amino acids: CASGLGQGLYNEQYF.

The chain uses TRBV27 and TRBJ1-1, with D maybe TRBD1 (5 bases). This CDR3 is built from 12 residues. Germline V gene sequence: CDR1 MNHEY, CDR2 SMNVEV (reference sequence). V gave up 6 bases and J gave up 4 bases, with 9 bases separating them. CDR3 nucleotides: TGTGCCAGCAGGGGGCTCGGCACTGAAGCTTTCTTT. It translates to CASRGLGTEAFF.

V gene TRBV11-3 combines with J gene TRBJ2-7; D tentatively fits TRBD1 or TRBD2 (5 bases each). The CDR3 is 15 amino acids. The V gene's germline CDR1 is SGHNT and CDR2 YENEEA. V was pared by 3 bases and J by 4 bases, with 16 bases between. The CDR3 sequence: CASSFGDLKTYEQYF. As DNA, the CDR3 is TGTGCCAGCAGCTTCGGGGACCTCAAGACTTACGAGCAGTACTTC.

The DNA of the CDR3 is TGTGCCAGCAGTTTATTAGGGGGGCAGGACACTGAAGCTTTCTTT. It translates to CASSLLGGQDTEAFF. This chain connects TRBV27 to TRBJ1-1, with D possibly TRBD1 on 6 matching bases. The CDR3 has 15 residues. Germline V gene sequence: CDR1 MNHEY, CDR2 SMNVEV (reference sequence). The V gene lost 1 base and the J gene lost 3 bases, with 12 bases spanning the gap.

This clonotype was counted at least ten times. The rearrangement links TRBV27 to TRBJ2-5; TRBD1 aligns across 11 bases. CDR3 length: 14 amino acids. J lost 4 bases, V lost 5 bases, and 3 bases had no gene match. Germline-derived CDR1 and CDR2 are MNHEY and SMNVEV (reference sequence). The chain's CDR3 is CASSPGTGGETQYF. CDR3 in DNA: TGTGCCAGCAGTCCCGGGACAGGGGGAGAGACCCAGTACTTC.

This chain joins TRBV5-1 and TRBJ1-1; possible D gene TRBD1, 6 bases. CDR1 is SGHRS, CDR2 YFSETQ, per germline. V lost 2 bases to trimming and J lost 1 base, with 24 bases between them. CDR3 size: 19 residues. CDR3 protein: CASSFALRPLSTGNTEAFF. The CDR3 DNA reads as TGCGCCAGCAGCTTCGCCTTGCGACCACTCTCGACAGGGAACACTGAAGCTTTCTTT.

The chain couples TRBV29-1 to TRBJ2-7; tentative D call: TRBD1 (6 bases). With 0 bases removed from V and 2 bases from J, the gap between germline ends came to 17 bases. Germline V gives CDR1 SQVTM, CDR2 ANQGSEA. The CDR3 extends over 16 amino acids. The DNA for the CDR3 is TGCAGCGTTGAAGATGTACAGGGTGGGTCCCCCTACGAGCAGTACTTC. Translation gives CSVEDVQGGSPYEQYF.

The chain joins TRBV28 to TRBJ2-1, with D possibly TRBD1 on 5 matching bases. V lost 3 bases and J lost 0, with 21 bases in between. Germline loops: CDR1 MDHEN, CDR2 SYDVKM. The CDR3 consists of 19 residues. Written as DNA, the CDR3 is TGTGCCAGCAGTTTCCTTATCACGATCAGTGGGGCCTCCTACAATGAGCAGTTCTTC. This sequence encodes CASSFLITISGASYNEQFF.

This chain links TRBV5-1 with TRBJ2-1, with D tentatively TRBD1 (5 bases). This CDR3 spans 15 amino acids. V was pared by 5 bases and J by 0 bases, with 12 bases between. From germline, CDR1 is SGHRS and CDR2 YFSETQ. CDR3 sequence: CASRPDSSSYNEQFF. The CDR3 nucleotides read TGCGCCAGCAGGCCCGACAGTAGCTCCTACAATGAGCAGTTCTTC.

This clonotype was counted only a few times. At one end, the junction sequence differs from germline, possibly due to a read error. The chain carries TRBV7-7 and TRBJ2-5, with D maybe TRBD2 (5 bases). This CDR3 has 17 residues. Germline assignment: CDR1 SSHAT and CDR2 FNYEAQ (reference sequence). The CDR3 loop reads CASSLIRTAGLQETQYF. Here the CDR3 DNA reads TGTGCTAGCAGCTTAATCAGGACCGCCGGACTCCAAGAGACCCAGTACTTC.

V and J are TRBV5-1 and TRBJ2-1, with 9 positions matching TRBD1. Trimming took 5 bases from V and 0 from J; bases not matched to a gene: 18. In germline, CDR1 is SGHRS, CDR2 YFSETQ. The CDR3 covers 20 residues. CDR3 residues: CASRPGQGKNGAHSYNEQFF. The CDR3 region has the DNA TGCGCCAGCAGACCGGGACAGGGAAAGAACGGAGCGCACTCCTACAATGAGCAGTTCTTC.